This record covers a single TCR beta chain. Its antigen is not identified. The sample belongs to a study of cytomegalovirus exposure and HLA in healthy donors. General observations from the study: Reports described diagnosis of cytomegalovirus status by the classifier as highly specific and sensitive.

Researchers ran the PCR with 60 Vbeta and 13 Jbeta primers. Source study methods: An analysis performed later counted about 80 million unique TCR beta chains (roughly 10 million of them shared). Only in-frame clones appear in the TCRdb table, and some are missing; sequencing was by immunoSEQ multiplex PCR. V, J and clone size were drawn from that table, and D and trimming were deduced from the DNA. Of fewer than 200,000 clones listed, around 72% are singletons. CDR3 length: 14 residues. V was pared by 3 bases and J by 7 bases, with 9 bases of the junction left unmatched. Germline V lookup: CDR1 MNHEY, CDR2 SMNVEV (reference sequence).

The rearrangement joins TRBV27 to TRBJ2-7; 7 bases are a match to TRBD2. The clonotype was recovered from a man aged 45-60 years in good health and CMV-seronegative. Sequenced sample: PBMCs. CDR3 loop: CASSFGGGGGEQYF. The CDR3 DNA reads as TGTGCCAGCAGTTTTGGTGGGGGGGGAGGAGAGCAGTACTTC.